This T cell receptor (beta chain) was captured by sequencing in a study of Ad26.COV2.S vaccination and SARS-CoV-2 variants. Study overall: Ad26.COV2.S, an intramuscular injection, was given once or twice 56 days apart.

Findings and limits, study-wide: Post-vaccination spike-specific CD8+ and CD4+ T cell responses reportedly had substantial breadth.

Produced via immunoSEQ multiplex PCR; TCRdb's table is partial and in-frame only. This table has hundreds of thousands of clones, 75% to 90% appearing once. In regard to this clone: Antigen specificity is unknown.

Treatment: 15 to 20 received Ad26.COV2.S at low or high dose, single or two shots; roughly five received placebo; per-sample allocation not given. On day 63 after the first injection, vaccine and placebo recipients gave samples. This CDR3 has 13 amino acids. Germline assignment: CDR1 SGHDN and CDR2 FVKESK. V trimming: 1 base; J trimming: 5 bases; junction bases outside the gene matches: 1. This rearrangement joins TRBV14 to TRBJ1-2; 7 bases are shared with TRBD1. The sequence was collected from a person aged 18-65 years who received the Ad26.COV2.S COVID-19 vaccine or a placebo. The material was peripheral blood, obtained in a trial of Ad26.COV2.S vaccine versus placebo. The CDR3 DNA sequence: TGTGCCAGCAGCCAAGGACAGGGATATGGCTACACCTTC. Translating gives CASSQGQGYGYTF.